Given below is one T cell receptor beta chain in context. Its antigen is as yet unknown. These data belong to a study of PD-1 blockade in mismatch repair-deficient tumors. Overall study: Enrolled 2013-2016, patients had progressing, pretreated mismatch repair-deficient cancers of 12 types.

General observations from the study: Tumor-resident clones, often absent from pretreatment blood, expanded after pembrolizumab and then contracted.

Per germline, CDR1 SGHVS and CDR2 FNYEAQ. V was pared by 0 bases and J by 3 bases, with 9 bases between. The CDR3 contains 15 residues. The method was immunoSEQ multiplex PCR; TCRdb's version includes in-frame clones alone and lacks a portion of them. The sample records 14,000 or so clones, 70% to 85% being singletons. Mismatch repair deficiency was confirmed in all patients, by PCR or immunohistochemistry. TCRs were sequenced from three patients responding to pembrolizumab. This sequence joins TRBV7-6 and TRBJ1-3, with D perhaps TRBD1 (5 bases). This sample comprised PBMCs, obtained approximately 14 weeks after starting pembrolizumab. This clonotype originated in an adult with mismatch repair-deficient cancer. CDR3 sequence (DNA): TGTGCCAGCAGCTTAGCAGGGGTTTTTGGAAACACCATATATTTT. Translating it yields CASSLAGVFGNTIYF.